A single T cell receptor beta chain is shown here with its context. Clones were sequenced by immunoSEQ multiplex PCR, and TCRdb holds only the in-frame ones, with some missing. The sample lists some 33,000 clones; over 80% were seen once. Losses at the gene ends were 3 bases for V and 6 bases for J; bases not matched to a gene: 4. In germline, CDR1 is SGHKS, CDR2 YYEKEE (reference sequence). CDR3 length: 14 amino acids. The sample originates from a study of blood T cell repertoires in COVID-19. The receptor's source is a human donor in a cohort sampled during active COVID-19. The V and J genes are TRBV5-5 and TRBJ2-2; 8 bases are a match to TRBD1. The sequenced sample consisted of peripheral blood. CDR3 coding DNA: TGTGCCAGCAGCTCAGGGGGCCGGCCCGGGGAGCTGTTTTTT. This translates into CASSSGGRPGELFF.